This TCR beta chain was recorded in a study of T cells after yellow fever vaccination. The length of the CDR3 is 17 residues. V gave up 3 bases and J gave up 9 bases; unmatched junction bases: 17. Per the germline V gene, CDR1 is SGHVS and CDR2 is FQNEAQ. TCRdb itself ran the 5' RACE reads through MiXCR, one entry per CDR3 protein. The table includes just under 600,000 distinct CDR3 sequences, roughly 12% detected once. Sequences were derived from PBMCs, sampled on the day of the yellow fever booster vaccination. J is TRBJ2-1 and V is TRBV7-8; 7 nucleotides agree with TRBD2. The receptor was derived from a young man who received the YFV17D yellow fever vaccine. Here the CDR3 reads CASSFYVAGATQGEQFF. Written as DNA, the CDR3 is TGTGCCAGCAGCTTTTACGTTGCGGGAGCTACCCAAGGTGAGCAGTTCTTC.